These 12 T cell receptor beta chains were all obtained from the same sample, sequenced in a study of blood T cell repertoires in COVID-19. Profiled with immunoSEQ multiplex PCR; TCRdb holds only in-frame clones, not every one. The sample includes a few hundred thousand clones, approximately 86% of them seen just once. Sequences were obtained from PBMCs or T cells enriched from blood (not recorded which). These receptors came from a woman in her sixties or seventies who had recovered from COVID-19.

This clone was detected once. CDR3 in DNA: TGCGCCAGCAAACGGGACTCGAGCACAGATACGCAGTATTTT. Amino acid sequence: CASKRDSSTDTQYF. The chain links TRBV5-1 to TRBJ2-3, with D perhaps matching TRBD2 (6 bases). The CDR3 is made up of 14 amino acids. Between the trimmed V and J ends, which lost 6 bases and 0 bases, there was a span of 11 bases. The germline V gene encodes CDR1 SGHRS and CDR2 YFSETQ.

The V call is TRBV19, the J call TRBJ1-2, with a possible D match to TRBD1 (6 bases). This CDR3 is built from 12 residues. From germline, CDR1 is LNHDA and CDR2 SQIVND (reference sequence). Deletions cut 4 bases from V and 8 bases from J, with 11 bases between. CDR3 DNA: TGTGCCAGTAGTACAGGGGTGGGCGGCTACACCTTC. Amino acids: CASSTGVGGYTF.

J is TRBJ2-2 and V is TRBV14; D might be TRBD1 (6 bases). Trimming took off 4 bases at V and 0 bases at J, with 9 bases between the two ends. This CDR3 spans 15 amino acids. Germline CDR1 reads SGHDN; CDR2 reads FVKESK. CDR3 bases: TGTGCCAGCAGCCGTACAGGGACGAACACCGGGGAGCTGTTTTTT. Its translation: CASSRTGTNTGELFF.

The rearrangement links TRBV7-9 to TRBJ1-4, with 9 nucleotides matching TRBD1. CDR1 is SEHNR and CDR2 is FQNEAQ in the germline V gene (reference sequence). The CDR3 covers 14 residues. V dropped 5 bases and J dropped 8; count of bases not matched to a gene: 6. The CDR3 loop reads CASSLGQGFEKLFF. DNA of the CDR3: TGTGCCAGCAGCCTGGGACAGGGCTTCGAAAAACTGTTTTTT.

The V call is TRBV19, the J call TRBJ2-7, with 15 positions matching TRBD2. CDR1 LNHDA and CDR2 SQIVND come from the germline V gene (reference sequence). The J segment lost 0 bases and the V segment lost 6 bases, leaving 12 bases of the junction unmatched. The length of the CDR3 is 19 residues. CDR3 amino acids: CASSTSAGLAGGLSYEQYF. The CDR3 DNA follows: TGTGCCAGTAGCACGAGTGCGGGACTAGCGGGGGGACTCTCCTACGAGCAGTACTTC. Complete variable domain (other parts from reference TRBV19 and TRBJ2-7): DGGITQSPKYLFRKEGQNVTLSCEQNLNHDAMYWYRQDPGQGLRLIYYSQIVNDFQKGDIAEGYSVSREKKESFPLTVTSAQKNPTAFYLCASSTSAGLAGGLSYEQYFGPGTRLTVT.

J is TRBJ1-2 and V is TRBV4-1; TRBD1 is a possible D gene (6 bases). This CDR3 contains 15 residues. CDR1 MGHRA and CDR2 YSYEKL come from the germline V gene. V lost 4 bases and J lost 7, with 19 bases in between. DNA for the CDR3: TGCGCCAGCAGCCCGACAGGTGGGGATTTGGGTGGCTACACCTTC. This codes for CASSPTGGDLGGYTF.

This chain uses TRBV13 with TRBJ1-1; possible D gene TRBD1, 5 bases. The CDR3 totals 16 residues. V shed 7 bases and J shed 0 bases, with 18 bases lying between them. CDR1 is PRHDT, CDR2 FYEKMQ, per germline (reference sequence). The CDR3 reads CASTLYRGSMNTEAFF. As DNA, the CDR3 is TGTGCCAGCACCCTCTATAGGGGCAGCATGAACACTGAAGCTTTCTTT.

The J gene is TRBJ1-4, the V gene TRBV19; D not resolved. Trimming cost V 1 base and J 1 base, with 10 bases left between them. The CDR3 is 16 residues long. Looked up from germline, CDR1 is LNHDA and CDR2 is SQIVND (reference sequence). For the CDR3, the DNA is TGTGCCAGTAGTATAGTTCCGGGAAGAACTAATGAAAAACTGTTTTTT. Protein product: CASSIVPGRTNEKLFF.

The V call is TRBV7-9, the J call TRBJ2-3; TRBD2 aligns across 14 bases. The V gene's germline CDR1 is SEHNR and CDR2 FQNEAQ (reference sequence). This CDR3 has 16 amino acids. Losses at the gene ends were 4 bases for V and 5 bases for J; bases not matched to a gene: 5. CDR3 protein: CASSSRLAGGIDTQYF. CDR3 nucleotide sequence: TGTGCCAGCAGCTCTCGACTAGCGGGAGGGATAGATACGCAGTATTTT.

V and J are TRBV21-1 and TRBJ2-7; TRBD2, the D gene given by the table, was not confirmed from the DNA. TRBV21-1 is a pseudogene segment. This CDR3 contains 15 residues. The CDR3 DNA reads TGTGCCAGCAGCAAAGAACGGGACTGGGGCTACGAGCAGTACTTC. It is translated as CASSKERDWGYEQYF.

For the CDR3, the DNA is TGTGCCACCAGTGATTTGCGGGCAGGGCCCACAGATACGCAGTATTTT. It codes for CATSDLRAGPTDTQYF. This chain links TRBV24-1 with TRBJ2-3, with a tentative D call TRBD1 (5 bases). Germline assignment: CDR1 KGHDR and CDR2 SFDVKD. CDR3 length: 16 residues. Trimming cost V 0 bases and J 2 bases, with 11 bases left between them.

This clone was detected once. CDR3 amino acids: CASSPRDRTQTLHF. Written as DNA, the CDR3 is TGTGCCAGCAGCCCCCGGGACAGGACACAAACCCTCCACTTT. This sequence joins TRBV3-1 (or the pseudogene TRBV3-2) and TRBJ1-6, with 8 bases matching TRBD1. V gave up 4 bases and J gave up 14 bases; unmatched junction bases: 10. This CDR3 is 14 amino acids long. Germline lookup yields CDR1 LGHDT and CDR2 YNNKEL (reference sequence).